These 5 T cell receptor beta chains came from one sample sequenced in a study of T cell responses to AZD1222 COVID-19 vaccine. Assay used: immunoSEQ multiplex PCR; TCRdb lists only in-frame clones, some missing. The profile shows 130,000 to 150,000 clones, 91% of them singletons. The material was peripheral blood, obtained 28 days after the second AZD1222 dose. The receptors were gathered from an adult who received the AZD1222 COVID-19 vaccine.

This chain connects TRBV7-2 to TRBJ2-7; no firm D call. Trimming removed 4 bases from V and 0 bases from J, with 10 bases in between. The CDR3 consists of 14 residues. In germline, CDR1 is SGHTA, CDR2 FQGNSA. Here the CDR3 DNA reads TGTGCCAGCAGCTCCACTGCGAGCTCCTACGAGCAGTACTTC. The encoded protein is CASSSTASSYEQYF.

The rearrangement links TRBV30 to TRBJ1-1; possibly TRBD1 for D (6 bases). This CDR3 spans 13 amino acids. CDR1 and CDR2 from the germline V gene are GTSNPN and SVGIG (reference sequence). V lost 1 base and J lost 11, with 17 bases in between. The CDR3 is CAWSANTRGRAFF. CDR3 nucleotides: TGTGCCTGGAGTGCGAACACCAGGGGTCGGGCTTTCTTT.

J is TRBJ2-7 and V is TRBV9, with 7 bases that match TRBD1. The CDR3 has 13 amino acids. Germline lookup yields CDR1 SGDLS and CDR2 YYNGEE. Trimming cost V 2 bases and J 3 bases; bases outside gene matches: 2. Here the CDR3 reads CASSVTGDYEQYF. The CDR3 DNA sequence: TGTGCCAGCAGCGTTACAGGGGACTACGAGCAGTACTTC.

The rearrangement uses TRBV9 and TRBJ1-2; the D gene is possibly TRBD1 (6 bases). CDR1 and CDR2 (germline): SGDLS, YYNGEE. The CDR3 covers 15 residues. The ends were cut back, 7 bases at V and 2 bases at J, with 18 bases in the middle. This CDR3 is CASSGGGVKNYGYTF. The CDR3 DNA reads TGTGCCAGCTCCGGGGGCGGAGTAAAGAACTATGGCTACACCTTC.

The V gene is TRBV5-1, the J gene TRBJ1-2, with TRBD1 as a possible D gene (5 bases). The CDR3 contains 16 residues. Germline CDR1 reads SGHRS; CDR2 reads YFSETQ. V shed 0 bases and J shed 6 bases, with 18 bases lying between them. As DNA, the CDR3 is TGCGCCAGCAGCTTGGGCACGGGGGTGGTCCGAGATGGCTACACCTTC. Translating gives CASSLGTGVVRDGYTF.